This paragraph reports one T cell receptor beta chain. Its cognate antigen is unknown. Busulfan-fludarabine conditioning, marrow transplant, and cyclophosphamide on days +3 and +4 were administered. The assay was immunoSEQ multiplex PCR, and TCRdb's table has in-frame clones only and misses some. The table has some 17,000 clones, about 91% seen once. This record comes from a study of T cells after posttransplantation cyclophosphamide. Whole-study results and caveats: Blood and skin or GI T cell repertoires showed limited TRB overlap. Later post-transplant blood repertoires were often dominated by donor CD8+ memory clones. TRB clonality was highly associated with recipient CMV seropositivity and reactivation.

V was pared by 5 bases and J by 2 bases, with 11 bases of the junction left unmatched. The CDR3 is made up of 16 amino acids. From germline, CDR1 is LNHDA and CDR2 SQIVND (reference sequence). J is TRBJ1-1 and V is TRBV19, with 7 bases matching TRBD1. The receptor comes from a male patient between 55 and 70 years old who received an allogeneic stem cell transplant from a related donor and was CMV-positive. Some T cells may have come from the graft donor. Sequencing used CD4+ T cells sorted from blood, obtained after allogeneic stem cell transplant with posttransplant cyclophosphamide. CDR3 bases: TGTGCCAGTAGTCCCATACGGGACAGTACTAACACTGAAGCTTTCTTT. It is translated as CASSPIRDSTNTEAFF.